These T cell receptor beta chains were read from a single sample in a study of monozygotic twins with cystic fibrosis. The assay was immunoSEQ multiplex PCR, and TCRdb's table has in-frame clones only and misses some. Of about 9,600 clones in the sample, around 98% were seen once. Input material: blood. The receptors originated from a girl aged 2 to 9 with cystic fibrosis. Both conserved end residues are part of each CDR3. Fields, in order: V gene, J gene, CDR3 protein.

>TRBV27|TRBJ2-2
CASSLKAQNVYTGELFF
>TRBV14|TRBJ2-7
CASSQGLSGNYEQYF
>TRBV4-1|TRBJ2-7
CASSQALNRGSSYEQYF
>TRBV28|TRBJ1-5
CASSLSSNQPQHF
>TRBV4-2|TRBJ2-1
CASSQDKGRLAALYNEQFF
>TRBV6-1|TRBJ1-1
CASSEALPGQGIEGEAFF
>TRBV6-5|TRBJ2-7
CASSRSDSYEQYF
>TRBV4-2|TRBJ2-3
CASSQEAAPTDTQYF
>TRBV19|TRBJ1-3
CASSIKRTEAGNTIYF
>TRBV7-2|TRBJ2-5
CASSFWAGARETQYF
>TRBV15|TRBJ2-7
CATSRGGTSAPYEQYF
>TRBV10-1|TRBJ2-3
CASSGARTDTQYF
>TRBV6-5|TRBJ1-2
CASKGDYGYTF
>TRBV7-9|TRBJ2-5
CASSLASGQGLLETQYF
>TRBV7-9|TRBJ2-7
CASSLSGLPYEQYF
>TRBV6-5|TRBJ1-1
CASSPGGTEAFF
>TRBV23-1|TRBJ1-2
CASSQYTQPSYGYTF
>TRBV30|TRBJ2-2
CATGTGWTLTGTGELFF
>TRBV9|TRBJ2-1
CASSVSSGSWNEQFF
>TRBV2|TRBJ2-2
CASSESATGELFF
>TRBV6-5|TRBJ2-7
CASSQLRQTTYEQYF
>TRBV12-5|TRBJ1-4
CATTGKANEKLFF
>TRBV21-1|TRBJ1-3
CASSKGRGARNTIYF
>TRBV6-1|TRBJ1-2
CASSEDARGANYGYTF
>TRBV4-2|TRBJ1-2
CASSPPGRENYGYTF
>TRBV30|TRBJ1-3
CAWSRDSGSGNTIYF
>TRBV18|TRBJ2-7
CASSPQETSYEQYF
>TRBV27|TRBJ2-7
CASSFLGGPRAYEQYF
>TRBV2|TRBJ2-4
CASSPGTGINIQYF
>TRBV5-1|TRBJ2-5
CASSLRGAGKETQYF
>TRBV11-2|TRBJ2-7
CASSLWAGEASHSYEQYF
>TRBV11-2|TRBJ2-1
CASSLGLAGGPGNEQFF
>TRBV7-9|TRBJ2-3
CASSVQTRPTGDTQYF
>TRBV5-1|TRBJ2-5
CASSVQETQYF
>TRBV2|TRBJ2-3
CASSGLATSTDTQYF
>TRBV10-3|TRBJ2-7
CAISDAGQGAREQYF
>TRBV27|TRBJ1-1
CASSSAWGKSTVNTEAFF
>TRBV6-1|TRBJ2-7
CASSEGTAISSYEQYF
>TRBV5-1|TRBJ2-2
CASSPPDGELFF
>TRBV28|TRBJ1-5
CASSLSGQGYRPQHF
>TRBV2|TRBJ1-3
CASSFSNTIYF
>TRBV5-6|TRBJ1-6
CASSQIANSPLHF
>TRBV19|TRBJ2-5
CASSIQLQETQYF
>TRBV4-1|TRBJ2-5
CASSQVPPPGETQYF
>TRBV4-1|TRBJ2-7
CASSQDPSGRAWYEQYF
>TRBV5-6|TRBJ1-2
CASSWFQGSDYGYTF
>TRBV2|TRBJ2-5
CASSEATARAQETQYF
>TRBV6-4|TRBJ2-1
CASSVTSGSNEQFF
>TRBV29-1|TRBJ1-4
CSVEDLGRGEKLFF
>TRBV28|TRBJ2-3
CASSRAGTSGTTDTQYF